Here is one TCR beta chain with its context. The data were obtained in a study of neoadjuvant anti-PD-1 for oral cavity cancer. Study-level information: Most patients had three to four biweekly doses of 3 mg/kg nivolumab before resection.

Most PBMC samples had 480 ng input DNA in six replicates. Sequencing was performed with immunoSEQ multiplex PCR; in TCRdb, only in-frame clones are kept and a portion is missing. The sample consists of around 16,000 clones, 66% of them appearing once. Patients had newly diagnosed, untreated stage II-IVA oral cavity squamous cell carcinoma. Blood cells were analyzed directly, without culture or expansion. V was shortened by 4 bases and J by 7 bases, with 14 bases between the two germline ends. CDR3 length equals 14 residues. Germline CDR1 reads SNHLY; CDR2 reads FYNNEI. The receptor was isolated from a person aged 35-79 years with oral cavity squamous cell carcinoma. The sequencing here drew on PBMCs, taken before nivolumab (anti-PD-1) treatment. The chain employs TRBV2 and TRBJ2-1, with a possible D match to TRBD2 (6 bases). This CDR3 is CASSVGGTFNEQFF. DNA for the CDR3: TGTGCCAGCAGTGTTGGCGGGACTTTTAATGAGCAGTTCTTC.